Below, 5 T cell receptor beta chains from the same sample are listed, as sequenced in a study of T cell changes during pregnancy in multiple sclerosis. Some clones are missing from TCRdb's copy, which holds only in-frame ones; the method was immunoSEQ multiplex PCR. Among 60,000 to 85,000 clones, about 89% were seen once, and the ten largest hold 1.4%. Here the sequenced sample was peripheral blood, taken in the second trimester of pregnancy. The source of these receptors is a female donor with multiple sclerosis, enrolled in a pregnancy study.

The genes are TRBV6-1 and TRBJ2-7; no clear D. V gave up 0 bases and J gave up 3 bases, with 12 bases separating them. Germline V lookup: CDR1 MNHNS, CDR2 SASEGT. The CDR3 loop spans 15 amino acids. CDR3 in amino acids: CASSEAAQANYEQYF. The CDR3 DNA follows: TGTGCCAGCAGTGAAGCGGCGCAGGCTAACTACGAGCAGTACTTC.

V is TRBV27 and J is TRBJ2-5, with 10 bases matching TRBD1. The CDR3 consists of 16 residues. The germline gives CDR1 MNHEY, CDR2 SMNVEV (reference sequence). V trimming: 5 bases; J trimming: 5 bases; junction bases outside the gene matches: 11. The CDR3 loop reads CASSRTGGIRWETQYF. In nucleotides, the CDR3 is TGTGCCAGCAGTCGGACAGGGGGTATCAGATGGGAGACCCAGTACTTC.

V usage is TRBV19 and J usage is TRBJ1-3; D gene unclear. The V gene's germline CDR1 is LNHDA and CDR2 SQIVND (reference sequence). V was trimmed by 6 bases and J by 0 bases, leaving 12 bases between them. The length of the CDR3 is 15 residues. The CDR3 reads CASRVSSTSGNTIYF. DNA for the CDR3: TGTGCCAGTAGAGTCAGTTCCACCTCTGGAAACACCATATATTTT.

V gene TRBV27 combines with J gene TRBJ2-5; D is perhaps TRBD2 (5 bases). V was clipped by 8 bases and J by 2 bases, with 6 bases between them. This CDR3 contains 11 residues. Germline V gives CDR1 MNHEY, CDR2 SMNVEV (reference sequence). The CDR3 sequence is CASGLQETQYF. The CDR3, as DNA: TGTGCCAGCGGACTTCAAGAGACCCAGTACTTC.

The rearrangement joins TRBV19 to TRBJ2-2; the D gene is possibly TRBD2 (6 bases). Trimming cost V 5 bases and J 6 bases, with 19 bases left between them. The CDR3 is 16 amino acids. CDR1 and CDR2 (germline): LNHDA, SQIVND (reference sequence). The CDR3 is CASSLLAGFKAGELFF. DNA for the CDR3: TGTGCCAGTAGTCTCCTCGCGGGATTTAAGGCCGGGGAGCTGTTTTTT.